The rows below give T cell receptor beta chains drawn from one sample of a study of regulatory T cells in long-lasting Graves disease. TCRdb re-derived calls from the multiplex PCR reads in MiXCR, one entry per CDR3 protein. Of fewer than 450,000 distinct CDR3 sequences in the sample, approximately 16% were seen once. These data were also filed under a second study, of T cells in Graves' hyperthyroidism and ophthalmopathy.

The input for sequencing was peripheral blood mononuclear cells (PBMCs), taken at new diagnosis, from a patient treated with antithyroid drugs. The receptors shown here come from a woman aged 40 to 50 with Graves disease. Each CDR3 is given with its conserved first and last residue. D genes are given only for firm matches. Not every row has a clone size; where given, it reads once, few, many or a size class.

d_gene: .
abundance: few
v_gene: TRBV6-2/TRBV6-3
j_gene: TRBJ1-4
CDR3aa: CASSYRGGGTNEKLFF
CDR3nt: TGTGCCAGCAGTTACAGGGGGGGGGGAACTAATGAAAAACTGTTTTTT

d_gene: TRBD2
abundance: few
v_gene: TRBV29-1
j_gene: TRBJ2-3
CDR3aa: CSVEGTSGDTDTQYF
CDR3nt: TGCAGCGTTGAAGGGACTAGCGGAGACACAGATACGCAGTATTTT

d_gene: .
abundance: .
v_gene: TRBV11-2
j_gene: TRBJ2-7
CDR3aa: CASSPPPPYEQYF
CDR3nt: TGTGCCAGCAGCCCCCCCCCCCCCTACGAGCAGTACTTC

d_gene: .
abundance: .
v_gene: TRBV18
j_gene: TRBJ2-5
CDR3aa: CASSSGLRGETQYF
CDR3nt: TGTGCCAGCTCGTCGGGACTGAGGGGAGAGACCCAGTACTTC

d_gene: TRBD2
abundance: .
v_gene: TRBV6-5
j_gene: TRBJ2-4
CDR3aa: CASSYGAGLAKNIQYF
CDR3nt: TGTGCCAGCAGTTACGGAGCGGGATTAGCCAAAAACATTCAGTACTTC

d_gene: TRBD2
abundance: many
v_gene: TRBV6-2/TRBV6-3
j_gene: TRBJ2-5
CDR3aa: CASSYSLSGKETQYF
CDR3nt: TGTGCCAGCAGTTACTCCCTTAGCGGGAAAGAGACCCAGTACTTC

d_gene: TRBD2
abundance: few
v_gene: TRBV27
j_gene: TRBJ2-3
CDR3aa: CASSARLAGGPGDTQYF
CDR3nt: TGTGCCAGCAGTGCAAGACTAGCGGGAGGGCCCGGAGATACGCAGTATTTT

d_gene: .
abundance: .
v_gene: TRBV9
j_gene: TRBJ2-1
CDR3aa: CASSVADSSPSYNEQFF
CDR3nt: TGTGCCAGCAGCGTAGCGGACTCCTCCCCGTCCTACAATGAGCAGTTCTTC

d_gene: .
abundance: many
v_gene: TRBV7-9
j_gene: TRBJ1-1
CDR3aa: CASSIPRGFDPYMNTEAFF
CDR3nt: TGTGCCAGCAGCATCCCAAGGGGGTTCGATCCATATATGAACACTGAAGCTTTCTTT

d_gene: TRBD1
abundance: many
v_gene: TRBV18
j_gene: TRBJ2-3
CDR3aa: CASSPQAQGTTDTQYF
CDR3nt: TGTGCCAGCTCACCACAGGCACAGGGGACCACAGATACGCAGTATTTT

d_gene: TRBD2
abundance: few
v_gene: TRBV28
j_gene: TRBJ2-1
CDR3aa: CASSLAGGQNNEQFF
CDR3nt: TGTGCCAGCAGTTTAGCGGGAGGGCAAAACAATGAGCAGTTCTTC

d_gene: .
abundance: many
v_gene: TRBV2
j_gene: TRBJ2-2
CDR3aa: CASIDTRSNTGELFF
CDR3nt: TGTGCCAGCATTGACACCCGCTCGAACACCGGGGAGCTGTTTTTT

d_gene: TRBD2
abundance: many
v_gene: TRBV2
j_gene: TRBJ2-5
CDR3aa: CASSEGLAGGGETQYF
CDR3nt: TGTGCCAGCAGTGAAGGGCTAGCGGGAGGTGGAGAGACCCAGTACTTC

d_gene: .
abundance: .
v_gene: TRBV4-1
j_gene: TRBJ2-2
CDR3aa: CASSPRALTTGELFF
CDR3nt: TGCGCCAGCAGCCCGAGGGCCTTGACGACCGGGGAGCTGTTTTTT

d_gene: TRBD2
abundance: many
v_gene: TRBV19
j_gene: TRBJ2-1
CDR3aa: CASSIGAGGNNEQFF
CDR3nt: TGTGCCAGTAGTATAGGGGCGGGAGGAAACAATGAGCAGTTCTTC

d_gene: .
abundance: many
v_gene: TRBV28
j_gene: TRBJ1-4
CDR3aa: CASSPIQQGREKLFF
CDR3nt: TGTGCCAGCTCACCGATCCAACAGGGACGAGAAAAACTGTTTTTT

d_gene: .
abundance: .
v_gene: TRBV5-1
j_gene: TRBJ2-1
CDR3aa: CASSFYICSARVASGANEQFF
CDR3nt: .

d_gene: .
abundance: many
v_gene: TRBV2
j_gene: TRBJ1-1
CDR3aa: CASSENGMNTEAFF
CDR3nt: TGTGCCAGCAGTGAAAATGGGATGAACACTGAAGCTTTCTTT

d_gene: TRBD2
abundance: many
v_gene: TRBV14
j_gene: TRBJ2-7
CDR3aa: CASSQAFRASGRISEQYF
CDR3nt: TGTGCCAGCAGCCAAGCTTTCCGGGCTAGCGGGAGGATTTCCGAGCAGTACTTC

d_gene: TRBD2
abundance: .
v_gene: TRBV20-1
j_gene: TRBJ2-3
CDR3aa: CSARDTPGTSGTTDTQYF
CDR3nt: TGCAGTGCTAGAGATACCCCGGGGACTAGCGGGACCACAGATACGCAGTATTTT

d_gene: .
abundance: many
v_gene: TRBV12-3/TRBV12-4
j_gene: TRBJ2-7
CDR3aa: CASSLETASYEQYF
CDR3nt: TGTGCCAGCAGTTTGGAGACAGCATCCTACGAGCAGTACTTC

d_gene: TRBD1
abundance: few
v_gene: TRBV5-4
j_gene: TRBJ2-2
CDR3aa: CASSVSGTGGSGELFF
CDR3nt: TGTGCCAGCAGCGTATCCGGGACAGGGGGTTCCGGGGAGCTGTTTTTT

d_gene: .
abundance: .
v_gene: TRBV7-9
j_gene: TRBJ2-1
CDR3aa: CASSHHRSNEQFF
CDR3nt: TGTGCCAGCAGCCACCACCGAAGCAATGAGCAGTTCTTC

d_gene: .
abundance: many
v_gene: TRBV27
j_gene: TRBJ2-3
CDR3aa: CASSLRHGADTQYF
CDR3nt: TGTGCCAGCAGTTTACGTCACGGAGCAGATACGCAGTATTTT

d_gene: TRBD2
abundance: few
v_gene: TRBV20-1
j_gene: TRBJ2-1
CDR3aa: CSARDGTSSYNEQFF
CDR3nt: TGCAGTGCTAGAGATGGGACTAGCTCCTACAATGAGCAGTTCTTC

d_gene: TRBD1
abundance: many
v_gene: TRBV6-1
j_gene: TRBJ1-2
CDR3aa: CASSDAGTGGDYGYTF
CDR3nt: TGTGCCAGCAGTGATGCCGGGACAGGGGGCGACTATGGCTACACCTTC

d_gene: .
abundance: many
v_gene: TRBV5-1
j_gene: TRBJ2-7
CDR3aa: CASSLSVGTPYEQYF
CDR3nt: TGCGCCAGCAGCTTGTCGGTCGGTACACCCTACGAGCAGTACTTC

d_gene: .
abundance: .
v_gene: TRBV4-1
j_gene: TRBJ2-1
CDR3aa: CASSQGPGHNSYNEQFF
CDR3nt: TGCGCCAGCAGCCAAGGGCCGGGACACAACTCCTACAATGAGCAGTTCTTC

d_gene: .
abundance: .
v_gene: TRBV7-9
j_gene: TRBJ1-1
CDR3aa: CASSLSGREAFF
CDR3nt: TGTGCCAGCAGCTTGTCGGGGCGAGAAGCTTTCTTT

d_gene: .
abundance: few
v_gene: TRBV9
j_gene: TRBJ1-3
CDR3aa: CASSPFQGTGNTIYF
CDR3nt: TGTGCCAGCAGCCCCTTTCAGGGAACTGGAAACACCATATATTTT

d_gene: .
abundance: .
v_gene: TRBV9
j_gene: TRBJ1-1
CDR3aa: CASSVASNTEAFF
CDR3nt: TGTGCCAGCAGCGTTGCCTCAAACACTGAAGCTTTCTTT

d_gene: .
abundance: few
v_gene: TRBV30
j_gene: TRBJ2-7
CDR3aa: CAWSVYGSYYEQYF
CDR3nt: TGTGCCTGGAGTGTATATGGGTCATACTACGAGCAGTACTTC

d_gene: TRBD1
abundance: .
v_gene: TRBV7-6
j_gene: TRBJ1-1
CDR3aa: CASSLGQGAKTEAFF
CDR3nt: TGTGCCAGCAGCTTAGGGCAGGGGGCGAAAACTGAAGCTTTCTTT

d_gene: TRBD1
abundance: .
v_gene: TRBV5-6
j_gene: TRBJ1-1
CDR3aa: CASSPRQGPPDTEAFF
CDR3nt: TGTGCCAGCAGCCCAAGACAGGGGCCGCCTGACACTGAAGCTTTCTTT

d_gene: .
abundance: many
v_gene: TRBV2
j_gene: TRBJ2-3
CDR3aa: CASSDHTDTQYF
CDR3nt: TGTGCCAGCAGTGACCACACAGATACGCAGTATTTT

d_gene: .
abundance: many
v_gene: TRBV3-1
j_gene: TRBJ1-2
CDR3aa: CASSQMLRGYYGYTF
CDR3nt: TGTGCCAGCAGCCAAATGTTACGAGGCTACTATGGCTACACCTTC

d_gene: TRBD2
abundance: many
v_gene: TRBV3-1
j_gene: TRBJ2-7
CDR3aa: CASSQLAGGFEQYF
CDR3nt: TGTGCCAGCAGCCAACTAGCGGGAGGCTTCGAGCAGTACTTC